This T cell receptor (beta chain) was captured by sequencing in a study of blood T cell repertoires in COVID-19. Sequencing was performed with immunoSEQ multiplex PCR; in TCRdb, only in-frame clones are kept and a portion is missing. Of 95,000 to 100,000 clones listed, over 80% are singletons. CDR1 is SGHTA and CDR2 is FQGTGA in the germline V gene. The CDR3 has 14 amino acids. Trimming left V 5 bases short and J 4 bases short, with 12 bases between. The material sequenced was peripheral blood. The chain uses TRBV7-3 and TRBJ2-1; perhaps TRBD2 as D (6 bases). The source is a man aged 45-65 years with active COVID-19. CDR3 sequence reads: CASSLTAGYNEQFF. CDR3 bases: TGTGCCAGCAGCCTGACGGCGGGGTACAATGAGCAGTTCTTC.